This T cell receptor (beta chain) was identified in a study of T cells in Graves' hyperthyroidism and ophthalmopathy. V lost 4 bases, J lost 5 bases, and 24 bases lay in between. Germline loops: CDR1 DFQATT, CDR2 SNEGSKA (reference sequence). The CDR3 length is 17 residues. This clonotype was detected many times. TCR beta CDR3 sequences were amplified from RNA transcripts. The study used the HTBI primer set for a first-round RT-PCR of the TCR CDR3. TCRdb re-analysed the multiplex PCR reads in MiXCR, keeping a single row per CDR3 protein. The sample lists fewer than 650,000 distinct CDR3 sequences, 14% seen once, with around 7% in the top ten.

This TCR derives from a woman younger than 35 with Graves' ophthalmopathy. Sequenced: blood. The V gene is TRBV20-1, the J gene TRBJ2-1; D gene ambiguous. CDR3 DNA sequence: TGCAGTGCTACCGTGACGAACTTTCCCAATCGAAACAATGAGCAGTTCTTC. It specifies CSATVTNFPNRNNEQFF.